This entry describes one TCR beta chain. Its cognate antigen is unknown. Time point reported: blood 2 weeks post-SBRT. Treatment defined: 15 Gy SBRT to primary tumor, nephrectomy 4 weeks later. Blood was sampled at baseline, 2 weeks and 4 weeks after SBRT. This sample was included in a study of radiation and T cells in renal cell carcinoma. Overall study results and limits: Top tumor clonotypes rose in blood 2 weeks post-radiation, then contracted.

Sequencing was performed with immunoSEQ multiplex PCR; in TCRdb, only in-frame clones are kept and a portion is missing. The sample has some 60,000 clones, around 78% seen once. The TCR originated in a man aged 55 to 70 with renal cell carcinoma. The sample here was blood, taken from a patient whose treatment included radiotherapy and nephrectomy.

The CDR3 here is CASSTGRGEETQYF. CDR3 bases: TGCGCCAGCAGCACTGGGCGGGGGGAAGAGACCCAGTACTTC. V is TRBV5-1 and J is TRBJ2-5; 8 bases are shared with TRBD2. V lost 4 bases, J lost 3 bases, and 5 bases stayed unmatched. The CDR3 contains 14 residues. CDR1 is SGHRS and CDR2 is YFSETQ in the germline V gene.